The rows below give T cell receptor beta chains drawn from one sample of a study of T cell responses to AZD1222 COVID-19 vaccine. Method: immunoSEQ multiplex PCR; TCRdb's copy keeps in-frame clones and lacks some. The sample records 70,000 to 95,000 clones, around 82% being singletons. This material consisted of peripheral blood, taken on day 0 of AZD1222 vaccination. These receptors were collected from an adult in good health. Both conserved end residues are part of each CDR3. The order of the fields is clone size, J gene, V gene, CDR3 protein. A row's size may be missing; if present it is once, few, many or a size class.

once	TRBJ1-2	TRBV3-1/TRBV3-2	CASSQAQGYGYTF
NA	TRBJ1-5	TRBV5-1	CASSLEGRVNQPQHF
NA	TRBJ2-3	TRBV5-1	CASSLAYLGGGTDTQYF
NA	TRBJ2-3	TRBV3-1/TRBV3-2	CASSPGRWNTQYF
NA	TRBJ2-1	TRBV7-9	CASSLAGANEQFF
NA	TRBJ2-1	TRBV5-3	CARSMDRVQCEQFF
once	TRBJ2-7	TRBV10-3	CAIRPQGGSSYEQYF
NA	TRBJ1-3	TRBV7-2	CASSSAGHLAGNTIYF
once	TRBJ2-1	TRBV7-7	CASSQGDLAYNEQFF
few	TRBJ1-6	TRBV3-1/TRBV3-2	CASSPGRAYNSPLHF
few	TRBJ2-1	TRBV7-6	CASSLGGGTKGSYNEQFF
NA	TRBJ1-6	TRBV19	CASPYSGGSSYNSPLHF
NA	TRBJ2-3	TRBV7-2	CASNGGGTDTQYF
NA	TRBJ2-2	TRBV5-4	CASSLSGTGGVGGELFF
few	TRBJ2-1	TRBV5-1	CASRPQGQDNEQFF
NA	TRBJ2-1	TRBV5-5	CASSSGPSTSYNEQFF
NA	TRBJ2-1	TRBV5-5	CASSWGAEEQFF
NA	TRBJ1-1	TRBV11-2	CASSSQGAGNTEAFF
NA	TRBJ1-1	TRBV5-1	CASSLEPAQGAGAFF
NA	TRBJ2-7	TRBV27	CASSYGGRNYEQYF
few	TRBJ1-3	TRBV5-5	CASSFPGAGGNTIYF
NA	TRBJ1-5	TRBV4-1	CASSQFAGNSNQPQHF
NA	TRBJ1-3	TRBV7-6	CASSSLTGWSSGNTIYF
few	TRBJ2-3	TRBV5-1	CASSLVASGASSSDTQYF
NA	TRBJ1-5	TRBV4-2	CASSQVVGGFGEQHF
NA	TRBJ2-2	TRBV12-3/TRBV12-4	CASSPKNAGELFF
NA	TRBJ1-1	TRBV6-4	CASSDGGGNTEAFF
NA	TRBJ1-1	TRBV10-3	CATAGGNTEAFF
NA	TRBJ1-2	TRBV2	CASSGGQGRSYGYTF
NA	TRBJ1-1	TRBV19	CASRLGNTEAFF
NA	TRBJ1-6	TRBV5-8	CASSRSGRSYNSPLHF
few	TRBJ1-5	TRBV19	CASSNRDRVRQPQHF
NA	TRBJ2-7	TRBV4-1	CASSRTGYEQYF
NA	TRBJ2-3	TRBV2	CASSGYRAADTQYF
NA	TRBJ2-7	TRBV6-1	CASSDPGQDQTEQYF
NA	TRBJ1-4	TRBV28	CASTPSGYTNEKLFF
NA	TRBJ1-6	TRBV6-5	CASSHLSSYNSPLHF
NA	TRBJ1-2	TRBV30	CAWSVRGGYTF
few	TRBJ1-1	TRBV3-1/TRBV3-2	CASSQNTEAFF
NA	TRBJ1-1	TRBV7-9	CASSQLTGTANTEAFF
NA	TRBJ2-1	TRBV3-1/TRBV3-2	CATRRASGTYNEQFF
NA	TRBJ2-2	TRBV5-4	CASSPPGQGTGELFF
NA	TRBJ2-2	TRBV6-4	CASSATGGTGELFF
NA	TRBJ1-5	TRBV20-1	CSASGGGRGSSNQPQHF
NA	TRBJ1-2	TRBV2	CASSVRPGQGDYTF
NA	TRBJ2-3	TRBV12-1	CASSLPFRDPSSDTQYF